This section outlines one TCR beta chain sequence together with its context. The CDR3 spans 16 residues. The V end lost 0 bases, the J end lost 0 bases, and 10 bases lay between the germline ends. Germline values: CDR1 MGHDK, CDR2 SYGVNS. The data belong to a study of T cells in Graves' hyperthyroidism and ophthalmopathy. In the study overall: Peripheral blood was obtained at initial diagnosis, preceding any treatment.

The authors deemed Graves' hyperthyroidism stable absent ophthalmopathy progression within 18 months. A patient was excluded if there was uncontrolled infection, other autoimmune disease, pregnancy or lactation. RNA transcripts yielded amplified TCR beta CDR3 regions. With the HTBI primer set, the TCR CDR3 went through a first round of RT-PCR. TCRdb fed the multiplex PCR reads into MiXCR, producing one record per CDR3 protein. Of more than 600,000 distinct CDR3 sequences listed, about 16% are singletons. The TCR sequence derives from a man aged 18 to 35 with Graves' hyperthyroidism. This chain connects TRBV25-1 to TRBJ2-3, with D maybe TRBD2 (6 bases). Specimen: blood. The chain's CDR3 is CASSEYRGSSTDTQYF. CDR3 bases: TGTGCCAGCAGTGAATATCGGGGGAGTAGCACAGATACGCAGTATTTT.